This T cell receptor (beta chain) was captured by sequencing in a study of blood T cell repertoires in COVID-19. Overall study: PBMCs, B-cell-depleted T cells, or T cells provided the cDNA or gDNA that made up the material.

Original methodology: Scientists estimated how many nucleated cells there were by amplifying reference gene primers. Libraries were prepared by immunoSEQ multiplex PCR; TCRdb keeps only in-frame clonotypes and omits some of them. V, J and clone size reflect that table, while D and trimming were determined from the DNA. The sample records some 85,000 clones, more than 65% being singletons. V trimming: 0 bases; J trimming: 7 bases; junction bases outside the gene matches: 10. The CDR3 consists of 17 residues. In germline, CDR1 is LGHDT, CDR2 YNNKEL (reference sequence). This clonotype was obtained from a woman aged 80 or older with active or convalescent COVID-19. The V call is TRBV3-1 (or the pseudogene TRBV3-2), the J call TRBJ1-4, with 8 positions matching TRBD1. Input material: peripheral blood. CDR3 nucleotide sequence: TGTGCCAGCAGCCAAGATCAAAGGCAGGGGGCTGGTGAAAAACTGTTTTTT. This translates into CASSQDQRQGAGEKLFF.